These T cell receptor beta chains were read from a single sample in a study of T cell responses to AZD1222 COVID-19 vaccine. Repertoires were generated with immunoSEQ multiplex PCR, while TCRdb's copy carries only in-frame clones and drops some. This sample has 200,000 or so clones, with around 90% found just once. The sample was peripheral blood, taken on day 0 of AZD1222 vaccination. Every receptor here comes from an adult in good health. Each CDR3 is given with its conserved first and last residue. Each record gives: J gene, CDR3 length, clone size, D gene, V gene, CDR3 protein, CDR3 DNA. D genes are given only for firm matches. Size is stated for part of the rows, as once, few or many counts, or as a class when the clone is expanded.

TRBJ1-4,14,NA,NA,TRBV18,CASTQGATNEKLFF,TGTGCCAGCACACAGGGTGCAACTAATGAAAAACTGTTTTTT
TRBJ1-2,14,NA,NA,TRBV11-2,CASSLDGWGYGYTF,TGTGCCAGCAGCTTAGATGGGTGGGGCTATGGCTACACCTTC
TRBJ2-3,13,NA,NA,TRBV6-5,CASSTIYGDTQYF,TGTGCCAGCAGCACCATCTATGGGGATACGCAGTATTTT
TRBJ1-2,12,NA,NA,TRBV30,CAWSSRNYGYTF,TGTGCCTGGAGTAGTCGCAACTATGGCTACACCTTC
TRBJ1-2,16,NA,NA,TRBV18,CASSPQDGNANYGYTF,TGTGCCAGCTCACCACAGGACGGAAACGCTAACTATGGCTACACCTTC
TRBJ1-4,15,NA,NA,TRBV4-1,CASSQVGATNEKLFF,TGCGCCAGCAGCCAAGTGGGGGCCACAAATGAAAAACTGTTTTTT
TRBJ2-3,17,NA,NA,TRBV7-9,CASSLALGGANTDTQYF,TGTGCCAGCAGCTTAGCGCTGGGCGGGGCAAACACAGATACGCAGTATTTT
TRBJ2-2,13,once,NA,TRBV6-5,CASRDRVDGELFF,TGTGCCAGCAGGGATAGGGTTGACGGGGAGCTGTTTTTT
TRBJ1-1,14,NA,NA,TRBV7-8,CASSFSVLNTEAFF,TGTGCCAGCAGCTTTAGTGTCTTGAACACTGAAGCTTTCTTT
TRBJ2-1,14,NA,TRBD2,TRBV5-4,CASSLVAGAGEQFF,TGTGCCAGCAGCTTGGTAGCGGGAGCGGGTGAGCAGTTCTTC
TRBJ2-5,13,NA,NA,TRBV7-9,CASSVGQWETQYF,TGTGCCAGCAGCGTGGGGCAGTGGGAGACCCAGTACTTC
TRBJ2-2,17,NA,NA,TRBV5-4,CASSLPRRTGNTGELFF,TGTGCCAGCAGCTTGCCCCGCAGAACAGGGAACACCGGGGAGCTGTTTTTT
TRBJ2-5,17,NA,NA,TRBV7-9,CASSLVGAGRKQETQYF,TGTGCCAGCAGCTTAGTAGGGGCAGGGAGAAAGCAAGAGACCCAGTACTTC
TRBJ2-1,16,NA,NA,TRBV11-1,CASSLPYLLGGREQFF,TGTGCCAGCAGCTTACCTTACCTACTAGGGGGACGCGAGCAGTTCTTC
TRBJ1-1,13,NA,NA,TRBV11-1,CASSLQGGTEAFF,TGTGCCAGCAGCCTGCAGGGAGGCACTGAAGCTTTCTTT
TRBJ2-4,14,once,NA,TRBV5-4,CASSTDWRQNIQYF,TGTGCCAGCAGCACAGACTGGCGCCAAAACATTCAGTACTTC
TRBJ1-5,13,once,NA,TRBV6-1,CASSDGPNQPQHF,TGTGCCAGCAGTGACGGACCTAATCAGCCCCAGCATTTT
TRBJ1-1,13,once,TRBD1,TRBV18,CASSPGQGQEAFF,TGTGCCAGCTCGCCGGGACAGGGGCAAGAAGCTTTCTTT
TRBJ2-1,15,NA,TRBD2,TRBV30,CAWSVPSGGYNEQFF,TGTGCCTGGAGTGTACCCAGCGGGGGGTACAATGAGCAGTTCTTC
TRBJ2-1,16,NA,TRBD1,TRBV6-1,CASSERDRGGHNEQFF,TGTGCCAGCAGTGAGAGGGACAGGGGGGGACACAATGAGCAGTTCTTC
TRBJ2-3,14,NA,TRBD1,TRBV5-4,CASSLWTGPDTQYF,TGTGCCAGCAGCCTATGGACAGGGCCAGATACGCAGTATTTT
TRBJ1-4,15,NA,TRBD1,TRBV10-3,CAISPVQGLNEKLFF,TGTGCCATCAGTCCTGTACAGGGGCTTAATGAAAAACTGTTTTTT
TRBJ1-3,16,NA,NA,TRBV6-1,CASSEPTDLAGNTIYF,TGTGCCAGCAGTGAGCCGACAGACCTAGCTGGAAACACCATATATTTT
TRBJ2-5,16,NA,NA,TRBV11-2,CASSSVLIIARETQYF,TGTGCCAGCAGCTCCGTCCTCATTATAGCCAGAGAGACCCAGTACTTC
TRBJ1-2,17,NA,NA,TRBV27,CASRKLQVQGGLYGYTF,TGTGCCAGCAGGAAACTTCAGGTGCAGGGCGGGCTCTATGGCTACACCTTC
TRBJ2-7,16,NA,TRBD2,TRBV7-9,CASSLVSGRAGYEQYF,TGTGCCAGCAGCTTAGTTAGCGGGAGGGCCGGGTACGAGCAGTACTTC
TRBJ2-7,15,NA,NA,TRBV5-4,CASSPQGGGHVKQYF,TGTGCCAGCAGCCCACAGGGAGGGGGCCATGTGAAGCAGTACTTC
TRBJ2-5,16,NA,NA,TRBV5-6,CASSLGGMAAQETQYF,TGTGCCAGCAGCCTGGGGGGTATGGCAGCTCAAGAGACCCAGTACTTC
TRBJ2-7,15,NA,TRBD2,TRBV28,CASSRLAGSSYEQYF,TGTGCCAGCAGCCGACTAGCGGGGAGCTCCTACGAGCAGTACTTC
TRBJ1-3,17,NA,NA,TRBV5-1,CASSPTGGKFSGNTIYF,TGCGCCAGCAGCCCGACAGGCGGCAAATTCTCTGGAAACACCATATATTTT
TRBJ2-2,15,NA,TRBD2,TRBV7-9,CASSTGTSVTGELFF,TGTGCCAGCAGCACAGGGACTAGCGTCACCGGGGAGCTGTTTTTT
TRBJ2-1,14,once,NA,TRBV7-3,CASSLTGSDNEQFF,TGTGCCAGCAGCTTAACGGGGAGCGACAATGAGCAGTTCTTC
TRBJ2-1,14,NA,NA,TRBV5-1,CASSTGQSYNEQFF,TGCGCCAGCAGCACCGGACAGTCCTACAATGAGCAGTTCTTC
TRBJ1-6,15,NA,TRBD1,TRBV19,CASRTGTALRSPLHF,TGTGCCAGTAGAACCGGGACAGCCTTGCGTTCACCCCTCCACTTT
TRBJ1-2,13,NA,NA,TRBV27,CASSFSANYGYTF,TGTGCCAGCAGTTTTTCTGCCAACTATGGCTACACCTTC
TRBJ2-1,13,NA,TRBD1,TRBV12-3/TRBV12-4,CASKSTGYNEQFF,TGTGCCAGCAAATCGACAGGGTACAATGAGCAGTTCTTC
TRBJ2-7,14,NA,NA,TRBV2,CASSGTRRGYEQYF,TGTGCCAGCAGTGGCACTAGAAGGGGGTACGAGCAGTACTTC
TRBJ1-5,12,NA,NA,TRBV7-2,CASSSLGGPQHF,TGTGCCAGCAGCTCCCTGGGGGGGCCCCAGCATTTT
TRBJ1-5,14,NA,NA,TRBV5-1,CASSLGAGEQPQHF,TGCGCCAGCAGCTTGGGGGCAGGGGAGCAGCCCCAGCATTTT
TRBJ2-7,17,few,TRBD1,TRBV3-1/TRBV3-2,CASSQWDRAREGSEQYF,TGTGCCAGCAGCCAATGGGACAGGGCCAGGGAAGGGAGCGAGCAGTACTTC
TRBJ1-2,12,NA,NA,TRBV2,CAGTGFGYGYTF,TGTGCCGGAACAGGTTTTGGTTATGGCTACACCTTC
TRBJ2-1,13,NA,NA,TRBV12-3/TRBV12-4,CASSLQLHNEQFF,TGTGCCAGCAGTTTACAGCTGCACAATGAGCAGTTCTTC
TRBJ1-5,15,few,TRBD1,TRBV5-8,CASNSGQGSNQPQHF,TGTGCCAGCAACTCCGGACAGGGAAGCAATCAGCCCCAGCATTTT
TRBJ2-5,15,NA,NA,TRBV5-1,CASSFGQGLQETQYF,TGCGCCAGCAGTTTTGGGCAGGGGCTCCAAGAGACCCAGTACTTC
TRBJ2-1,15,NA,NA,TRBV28,CASSLRGGPGNEQFF,TGTGCCAGCAGTTTACGAGGGGGGCCCGGCAATGAGCAGTTCTTC
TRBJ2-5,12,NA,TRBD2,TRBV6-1,CASSERGTTQYF,TGTGCCAGCAGTGAGCGGGGGACGACCCAGTACTTC
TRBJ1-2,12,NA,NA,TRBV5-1,CASSLAGYGYTF,TGCGCCAGCAGCTTGGCAGGGTATGGCTACACCTTC
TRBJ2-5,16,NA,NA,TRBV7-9,CASSLGMRGKQETQYF,TGTGCCAGCAGCTTAGGAATGAGGGGGAAGCAAGAGACCCAGTACTTC
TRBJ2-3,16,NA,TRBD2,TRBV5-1,CASSSGTSGYTDTQYF,TGCGCCAGCAGCTCTGGGACTAGCGGATACACAGATACGCAGTATTTT
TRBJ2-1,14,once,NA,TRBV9,CASSVLSLGDEQFF,TGTGCCAGCAGCGTCTTATCATTGGGCGATGAGCAGTTCTTC
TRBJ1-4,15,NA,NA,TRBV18,CASSPGKGPREKLFF,TGTGCCAGCTCACCGGGTAAGGGGCCTCGGGAAAAACTGTTTTTT
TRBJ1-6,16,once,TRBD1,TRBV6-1,CASSEYGQGLNSPLHF,TGTGCCAGCAGTGAATACGGACAGGGACTTAATTCACCCCTCCACTTT
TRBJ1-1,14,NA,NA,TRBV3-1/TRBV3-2,CASSQMGGNTEAFF,TGTGCCAGCAGCCAAATGGGGGGGAACACTGAAGCTTTCTTT
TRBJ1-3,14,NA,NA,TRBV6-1,CASSEAGSGNTIYF,TGTGCCAGCAGTGAAGCAGGGTCTGGAAACACCATATATTTT
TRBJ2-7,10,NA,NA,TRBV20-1,CSAGAYEQYF,TGCAGTGCTGGGGCCTACGAGCAGTACTTC
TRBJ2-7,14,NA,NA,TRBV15,CATSSHGGRNEQYF,TGTGCCACCAGCTCCCACGGTGGGCGTAACGAGCAGTACTTC
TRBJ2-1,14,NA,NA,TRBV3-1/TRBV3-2,CASSQGTGHNEQFF,TGTGCCAGCAGCCAGGGGACCGGTCACAATGAGCAGTTCTTC
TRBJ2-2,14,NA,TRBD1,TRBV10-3,CAIRRQGTVGELFF,TGTGCCATCAGGAGACAGGGGACGGTCGGGGAGCTGTTTTTT
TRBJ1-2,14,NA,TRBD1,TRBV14,CASSQNQGAYGYTF,TGTGCCAGCAGCCAAAATCAGGGGGCCTATGGCTACACCTTC